This T cell receptor (beta chain) is from a study of blood T cell repertoires in COVID-19. Study-level information: Samples of COVID-19 (acute and convalescent) were obtained from the United States, Italy and Spain.

While infection was still active, Seattle patients were enrolled and then followed longitudinally. Source study methods: Amplification of reference gene primers provided the estimated nucleated cell counts. Using immunoSEQ multiplex PCR, the repertoire was profiled, and TCRdb retains in-frame clones only, with some absent. The V and J calls and clone size were taken over from that table, and D and trimming were inferred from the DNA. The table has 47,000 or so clones, 81% seen once. V was cut by 7 bases and J by 6 bases, with 8 bases left in between. The CDR3 runs to 10 residues. Germline-derived CDR1 and CDR2 are SQVTM and ANQGSEA.

The chain carries TRBV29-1 and TRBJ2-3; maybe TRBD2 (5 bases). The clonotype was recovered from a woman of 80 years or more with COVID-19, enrolled during active disease. Sequencing was done on a sample of peripheral blood. In DNA, the CDR3 is TGCAGCGGCGGGTCGGATACGCAGTATTTT. It codes for CSGGSDTQYF.